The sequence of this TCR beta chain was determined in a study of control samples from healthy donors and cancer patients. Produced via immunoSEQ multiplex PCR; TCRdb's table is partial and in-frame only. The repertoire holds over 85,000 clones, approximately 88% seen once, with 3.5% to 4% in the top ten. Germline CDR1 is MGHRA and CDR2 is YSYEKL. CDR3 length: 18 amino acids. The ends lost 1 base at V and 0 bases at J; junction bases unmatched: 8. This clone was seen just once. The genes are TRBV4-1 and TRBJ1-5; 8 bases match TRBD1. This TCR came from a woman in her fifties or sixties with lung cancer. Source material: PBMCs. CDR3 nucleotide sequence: TGCGCCAGCAGCCAAGGCCGGGACAGGTCCTATAGCAATCAGCCCCAGCATTTT. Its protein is CASSQGRDRSYSNQPQHF.